This T cell receptor beta chain was found in a study of blood T cell repertoires in COVID-19. As for the study in general: From the United States, Italy and Spain came samples of acute and convalescent COVID-19. The analysed material was cDNA or gDNA that came from T cells, B-cell-depleted T cells, or PBMCs.

V lost 0 bases and J lost 3, with 9 bases in between. The CDR3 totals 14 residues. The germline V gene has CDR1 MNHEY and CDR2 SMNVEV (reference sequence). Original handling: The assay estimated nucleated cells by amplifying reference gene primers. Profiled with immunoSEQ multiplex PCR; TCRdb holds only in-frame clones, not every one. That table is the source of V, J and clone size, and D and trimming were worked out from the DNA. Among 250,000 or so clones listed, more than 75% were seen once. The chain joins TRBV27 to TRBJ2-7; D might be TRBD1 (6 bases). What was sequenced was peripheral blood. The receptor comes from a woman in her 40s who had recovered from COVID-19. The CDR3 bases are TGTGCCAGCAGTTTATCGATGGACAGCTACGAGCAGTACTTC. Encoded protein: CASSLSMDSYEQYF.